This TCR beta chain was recovered during a study of T cells in Graves' hyperthyroidism and ophthalmopathy. Looking at the study overall: Peripheral blood was collected at initial diagnosis, before any treatment. Broader study findings: Among thyroid clonotypes expanded above 0.001, most also appeared in blood.

Trimming cost V 8 bases and J 3 bases; bases outside gene matches: 5. The CDR3 spans 13 residues. Germline V gives CDR1 SEHNR, CDR2 FQNEAQ (reference sequence). An approximately 10 ml volume of fresh peripheral blood provided the PBMCs. Authors of the study amplified TCR beta CDR3 regions from RNA transcripts. First-round RT-PCR with HTBI primers amplified the TCR CDR3 region. TCRdb re-derived calls from the multiplex PCR reads in MiXCR, one entry per CDR3 protein. This table has 250,000 or so distinct CDR3 sequences, 13% to 15% appearing once. This clonotype was counted at least ten times. Its antigen is currently unknown.

The chain combines TRBV7-9 with TRBJ2-7, with 9 bases fitting TRBD1. The receptor comes from a woman in her forties or fifties with Graves' hyperthyroidism that later progressed to Graves' ophthalmopathy. Input material: blood. CDR3 loop: CASGGTGSYEQYF. The CDR3 nucleotides are TGTGCCAGCGGAGGGACAGGGAGCTACGAGCAGTACTTC.